This is a list of T cell receptor beta chains from one sample in a study of control samples from healthy donors and cancer patients. This table comes from immunoSEQ multiplex PCR, and its TCRdb copy is limited to in-frame clones, with some not included. The table includes about 140,000 clones, about 85% detected once. Sample: blood. Receptor source: a woman in her thirties in good health. CDR3s include the opening cysteine and the closing phenylalanine or tryptophan. D genes are given only for firm matches. Not all rows give a size; the values are once, few, many and, for expanded clones, a class.

J,D,size,V,DNA,CDR3
TRBJ1-1,NA,NA,TRBV18,TGTGCCAGCTCACCGGCGGTGAACACTGAAGCTTTCTTT,CASSPAVNTEAFF
TRBJ2-7,TRBD1,NA,TRBV5-1,TGCGCCAGCAGCTGGGGGACAGGGGAGGCGTACTTC,CASSWGTGEAYF
TRBJ1-1,NA,few,TRBV19,TGTGCCAGTAGTATAGATGCAGGGATGAACACTGAAGCTTTCTTT,CASSIDAGMNTEAFF
TRBJ1-1,TRBD1,NA,TRBV5-1,TGCGCCAGCAGCTCTTCCGGACAGGCCCTAAACACTGAAGCTTTCTTT,CASSSSGQALNTEAFF
TRBJ1-2,TRBD1,NA,TRBV19,TGTGCCAGTAGTTCAGGGGGCTATGGCTACACCTTC,CASSSGGYGYTF
TRBJ1-1,NA,NA,TRBV9,TGTGCCAGCAGTCGGGAGGGCGAAGCTTTCTTT,CASSREGEAFF
TRBJ2-4,TRBD1,few,TRBV19,TGTGCCAGTAGTATCCAATCAGGGGGCGTCAAAAACATTCAGTACTTC,CASSIQSGGVKNIQYF
TRBJ2-2,NA,NA,TRBV7-9,TGTGCCAGCAGCCACAATTCCGGGGAGCTGTTTTTT,CASSHNSGELFF
TRBJ2-7,NA,NA,TRBV7-2,TGTGCCAGCAGCTTAGGGAGAGGGACCTACGAGCAGTACTTC,CASSLGRGTYEQYF
TRBJ2-7,NA,few,TRBV4-1,TGCGCCAGCAGCCAAGGAATCTCAAAGGCCTACGAGCAGTACTTC,CASSQGISKAYEQYF
TRBJ1-2,NA,NA,TRBV18,TGTGCCAGCTCACAGGAGAACTATGGCTACACCTTC,CASSQENYGYTF
TRBJ2-6,NA,NA,TRBV18,TGTGCCAGCTCACCGAAAGGGAGTGGGGCCAACGTCCTGACTTTC,CASSPKGSGANVLTF
TRBJ1-1,NA,NA,TRBV4-2,TGTGCCAGCCGGGAGCCGGAGAGGGCGGATGCTTTCTTT,CASREPERADAFF
TRBJ1-1,NA,once,TRBV29-1,TGCAGCGCCGGAATCGCCCCTGAAGCTTTCTTT,CSAGIAPEAFF
TRBJ2-7,NA,NA,TRBV3-1/TRBV3-2,TGTGCCAGCAGCCAAGTGGTCTTCCCATCCTACGAGCAGTACTTC,CASSQVVFPSYEQYF
TRBJ2-3,TRBD1,NA,TRBV5-1,TGCGCCAGCAACCCGGACAGGGAAAGCACAGATACGCAGTATTTT,CASNPDRESTDTQYF
TRBJ2-5,TRBD2,NA,TRBV3-1/TRBV3-2,TGTGCCAGCAGCCAAGGGGCCGTAGCGGGAGCAGGGGAGACCCAGTACTTC,CASSQGAVAGAGETQYF
TRBJ2-1,NA,NA,TRBV21-1,TGTGCCAGCAGCAAAAGAGGGGAGCAATGCGATGAGCAGTTCTTC,CASSKRGEQCDEQFF
TRBJ1-2,NA,NA,TRBV7-2,TGTGCCAGCAGCTTAGCGCTCCCCGGGATCTATGGCTACACCTTC,CASSLALPGIYGYTF
TRBJ2-7,NA,NA,TRBV9,TGTGCCAGCAGCGTATCAGGCGGCCCCTACGAGCAGTACTTC,CASSVSGGPYEQYF
TRBJ2-1,TRBD1,NA,TRBV5-1,TGCGCCAGCAGCTTGGAGGCGACAGGGAATGAGCAGTTCTTC,CASSLEATGNEQFF
TRBJ2-2,TRBD2,NA,TRBV18,TGTGCCAGCTACCCCCAGCGGGAGGACACCGGGGAGCTGTTTTTT,CASYPQREDTGELFF
TRBJ1-5,NA,once,TRBV10-1,TGCGCCAGCAGTGAAAGCAATCAGCCCCAGCATTTT,CASSESNQPQHF
TRBJ2-7,TRBD2,NA,TRBV7-8,TGTGCCAGCAGCCACACTAGCGGGAGAGTCTACGAGCAGTACTTC,CASSHTSGRVYEQYF
TRBJ1-5,TRBD1,NA,TRBV7-3,TGTGCCAGCAGCCCGGGGACAGGGCTAAATCAGCCCCAGCATTTT,CASSPGTGLNQPQHF
TRBJ2-2,NA,NA,TRBV18,TGTGCCAGCTCACCATTTGACGCCGGGGAGCTGTTTTTT,CASSPFDAGELFF
TRBJ1-5,NA,NA,TRBV19,TGTGCCAGTAGTGGCACCGTTAGGGATCAGCCCCAGCATTTT,CASSGTVRDQPQHF
TRBJ1-1,TRBD1,NA,TRBV29-1,TGCAGCGTTGAAGATATAATGGCAGGGGGGGACACTGAAGCTTTCTTT,CSVEDIMAGGDTEAFF
TRBJ1-6,NA,NA,TRBV4-1,TGCGCCAGCAGCGTGGGGGATCGGTATAATTCACCCCTCCACTTT,CASSVGDRYNSPLHF
TRBJ2-7,TRBD2,NA,TRBV2,TGTGCCAGCAGGACCCTCCTAGCGGGAGCTAACGAGCAGTACTTC,CASRTLLAGANEQYF
TRBJ1-5,NA,NA,TRBV2,TGTGCCAGCAGCGGGAACGGTAGGGGTGGATCCAATCAGCCCCAGCATTTT,CASSGNGRGGSNQPQHF
TRBJ1-1,NA,NA,TRBV19,TGTGCCAGCGCCAATGCCTCCATCAGGGGCGAAGCTTTCTTT,CASANASIRGEAFF
TRBJ2-5,NA,NA,TRBV6-2/TRBV6-3,TGTGCCAGCAGTTACGGAGTCAGGGAAGAGACCCAGTACTTC,CASSYGVREETQYF
TRBJ2-5,TRBD1,NA,TRBV9,TGTGCCAGCAGCACCGGGACAGGAATATTGGAGACCCAGTACTTC,CASSTGTGILETQYF
TRBJ1-2,NA,NA,TRBV30,TGTGCCTGGGAAAAGGGACAAGGCTATGGCTACACCTTC,CAWEKGQGYGYTF
TRBJ1-4,NA,NA,TRBV29-1,TGCAGCGTATACAAGGGAAAACTGTTTTTT,CSVYKGKLFF
TRBJ1-1,NA,once,TRBV2,TGTGCCAGCAGTCCAGGGGCTACCACTGAAGCTTTCTTT,CASSPGATTEAFF
TRBJ2-1,TRBD2,once,TRBV14,TGTGCCAGCAGCCAGTCGGATCTAGCGGTCCACTACAATGAGCAGTTCTTC,CASSQSDLAVHYNEQFF
TRBJ2-1,NA,NA,TRBV6-2/TRBV6-3,TGTGCCAGCAGCCCTTCCCCGGCGGGACTGGGTGGAAATGAGCAGTTCTTC,CASSPSPAGLGGNEQFF